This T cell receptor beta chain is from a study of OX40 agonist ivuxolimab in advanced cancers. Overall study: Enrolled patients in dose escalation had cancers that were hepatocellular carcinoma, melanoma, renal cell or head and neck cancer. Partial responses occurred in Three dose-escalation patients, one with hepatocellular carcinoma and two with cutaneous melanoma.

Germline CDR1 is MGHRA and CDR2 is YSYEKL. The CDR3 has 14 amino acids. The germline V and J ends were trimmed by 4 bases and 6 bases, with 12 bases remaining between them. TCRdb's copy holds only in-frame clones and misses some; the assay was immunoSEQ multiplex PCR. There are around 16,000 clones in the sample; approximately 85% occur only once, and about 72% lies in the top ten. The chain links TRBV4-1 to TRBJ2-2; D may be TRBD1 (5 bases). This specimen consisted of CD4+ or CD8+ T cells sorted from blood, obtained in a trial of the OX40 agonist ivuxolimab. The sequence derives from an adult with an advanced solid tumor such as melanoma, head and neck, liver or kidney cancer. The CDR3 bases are TGCGCCAGCAGCCTCTCGTTGGGGCCCGGGGAGCTGTTTTTT. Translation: CASSLSLGPGELFF.